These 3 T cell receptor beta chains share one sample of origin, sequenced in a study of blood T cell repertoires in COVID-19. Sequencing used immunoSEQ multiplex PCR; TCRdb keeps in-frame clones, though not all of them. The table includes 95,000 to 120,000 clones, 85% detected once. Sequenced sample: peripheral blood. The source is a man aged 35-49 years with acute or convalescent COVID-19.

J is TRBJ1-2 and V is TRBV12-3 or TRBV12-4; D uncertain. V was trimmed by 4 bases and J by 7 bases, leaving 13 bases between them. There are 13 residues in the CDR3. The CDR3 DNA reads TGTGCCAGCAGTTGGGCCCTTATCGGTGGCTACACCTTC. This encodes CASSWALIGGYTF.

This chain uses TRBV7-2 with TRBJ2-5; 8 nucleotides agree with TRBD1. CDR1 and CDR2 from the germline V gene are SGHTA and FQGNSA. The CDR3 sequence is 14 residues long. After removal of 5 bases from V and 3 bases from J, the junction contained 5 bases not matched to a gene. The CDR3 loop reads CASSIPGGEETQYF. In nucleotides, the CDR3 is TGTGCCAGCAGCATACCAGGGGGCGAAGAGACCCAGTACTTC.

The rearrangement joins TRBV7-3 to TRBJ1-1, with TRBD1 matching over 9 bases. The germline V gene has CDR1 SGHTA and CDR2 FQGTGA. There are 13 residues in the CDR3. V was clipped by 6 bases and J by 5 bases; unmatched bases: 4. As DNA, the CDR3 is TGTGCCAGCAGTGGAGACAGGGGGACTGAAGCTTTCTTT. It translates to CASSGDRGTEAFF.